This T cell receptor beta chain was sequenced during a study of shared clonotypes between healthy human individuals. Study background: Ranging from 18 to 49 in age, donors were two women and three men. Findings of the study overall: Genetic and exposure-history diversity was limited by the few donors.

This clone has just a few counts. No antigen is known for it. Per the germline V gene, CDR1 is SNHLY and CDR2 is FYNNEI. Losses at the gene ends were 4 bases for V and 5 bases for J; bases not matched to a gene: 4. CDR3 length: 13 amino acids. Everyone who donated was a Caucasian adult who lived in Nashville, Tennessee. Deep-level settings were used for running the assay. This table comes from immunoSEQ multiplex PCR, and its TCRdb copy is limited to in-frame clones, with some not included. The table lists roughly 510,000 clones, over 60% of them singletons, with 9.5% to 15% in the top ten. The rearrangement joins TRBV2 to TRBJ1-1, with 7 positions matching TRBD1. Sequenced sample: PBMCs. The receptor comes from a woman in her thirties or forties in good health. Some clones in this sample may be carry-over from other donors' samples. The CDR3 spells CASSGQGYTEAFF. CDR3 DNA sequence: TGTGCCAGCAGTGGACAGGGATATACTGAAGCTTTCTTT.